The following is a T cell receptor beta chain sequence with its context. Trimming left V 3 bases short and J 7 bases short, with 3 bases between. Germline CDR1 is LGHDT and CDR2 is YNNKEL (reference sequence). This CDR3 contains 11 residues. Participants came from 20 to 25 US areas, aged about 18 to 89 years. Which cohort a participant joined came from the clinical history participants gave. The data derive from a study of blood T cell repertoires in COVID-19. Looking at the study overall: From the United States, Italy and Spain came samples of acute and convalescent COVID-19.

Sequencing used immunoSEQ multiplex PCR; TCRdb keeps in-frame clones, though not all of them. In the table there are a few hundred thousand clones, about 80% of which are singletons. This rearrangement joins TRBV3-1 (or the pseudogene TRBV3-2) to TRBJ1-4; the D is unclear. The sample consisted of PBMCs or T cells enriched from blood (not recorded which). The TCR originated in a man between 35 and 55 years old who had recovered from COVID-19. DNA of the CDR3: TGTGCCAGCAGCCACAGTGAAAAACTGTTTTTT. This codes for CASSHSEKLFF.